A selection of T cell receptor beta chains follows, all from one sample in a study of T cell changes during pregnancy in multiple sclerosis. Generated by immunoSEQ multiplex PCR, the TCRdb table keeps only in-frame clones and is missing some. Found here are about 73,000 clones, 85% to 95% of them singletons; the top ten hold 2.5% to 3.5%. The sequenced sample was peripheral blood, obtained in the third trimester of pregnancy. All receptors come from a female donor in good health, enrolled as a control in a pregnancy study. CDR3s include the opening cysteine and the closing phenylalanine or tryptophan. D genes are given only for firm matches. Some rows have no size entry. The others give once, few or many, or a class for an expanded clone.

TRBV7-8	TRBJ1-1	once	.	CASSFDRYNTEAFF	TGTGCCAGCAGCTTTGACAGATACAACACTGAAGCTTTCTTT
TRBV6-1	TRBJ2-4	.	.	CASSEYRAQAKNIQYF	TGTGCCAGCAGTGAATACAGGGCTCAAGCCAAAAACATTCAGTACTTC
TRBV27	TRBJ1-1	.	TRBD1	CASSLRQGLTEAFF	TGTGCCAGCAGTTTAAGACAGGGACTCACTGAAGCTTTCTTT
TRBV18	TRBJ1-2	.	.	CASSPGRELYGYTF	TGTGCCAGCTCACCGGGCAGGGAACTCTATGGCTACACCTTC
TRBV6-5	TRBJ1-1	.	.	CASSYSGTAGTEAFF	TGTGCCAGCAGTTACTCGGGGACGGCGGGGACTGAAGCTTTCTTT
TRBV19	TRBJ2-7	.	TRBD1	CAVVLDRSYEQYF	TGTGCCGTGGTTCTGGACAGGTCCTACGAGCAGTACTTC
TRBV5-1	TRBJ1-3	.	.	CASSLDQQGSGNTIYF	TGCGCCAGCAGCTTGGATCAACAGGGATCTGGAAACACCATATATTTT
TRBV20-1	TRBJ2-5	.	.	CSAILETQYF	TGCAGTGCTATTCTGGAGACCCAGTACTTC
TRBV30	TRBJ2-5	.	TRBD1	CAWSGQGLETQYF	TGTGCCTGGAGCGGACAGGGTCTGGAGACCCAGTACTTC
TRBV2	TRBJ2-5	.	.	CASEEAETQYF	TGTGCCAGCGAGGAGGCGGAGACCCAGTACTTC
TRBV9	TRBJ2-1	.	TRBD2	CASSVESGIVNEQFF	TGTGCCAGCAGCGTAGAAAGCGGGATTGTTAATGAGCAGTTCTTC
TRBV4-2	TRBJ1-1	.	.	CASSQEGPAVNTEAFF	TGTGCCAGCAGCCAAGAGGGGCCGGCAGTGAACACTGAAGCTTTCTTT
TRBV15	TRBJ1-2	.	.	CATSRDRTDSNYGYTF	TGTGCCACCAGCAGAGATCGGACAGATTCTAACTATGGCTACACCTTC